A selection of T cell receptor beta chains follows, all from one sample in a study of T cell responses to AZD1222 COVID-19 vaccine. The protocol was immunoSEQ multiplex PCR, while the TCRdb copy is restricted to in-frame clones and leaves out a portion. Of approximately 120,000 clones listed, roughly nine tenths are singletons. The starting material was peripheral blood, obtained 28 days after the second AZD1222 dose. The origin of the receptors is an adult who received the AZD1222 COVID-19 vaccine. The CDR3 runs from the conserved cysteine through the conserved F or W. D genes are given only for firm matches. Not all rows give a size; the values are once, few, many and, for expanded clones, a class.

J gene: TRBJ2-5
clone size: .
V gene: TRBV10-1
D gene: TRBD1
CDR3 protein: CASSESLGDSRKETQYF
CDR3 DNA: TGCGCCAGCAGTGAGAGCCTTGGGGACAGCAGAAAAGAGACCCAGTACTTC

J gene: TRBJ2-1
clone size: once
V gene: TRBV3-1/TRBV3-2
D gene: .
CDR3 protein: CASSLAEGEVEQFF
CDR3 DNA: TGTGCCAGCAGCTTGGCTGAGGGAGAGGTTGAGCAGTTCTTC

J gene: TRBJ1-2
clone size: .
V gene: TRBV12-3/TRBV12-4
D gene: .
CDR3 protein: CASSFLSTYGYTF
CDR3 DNA: TGTGCCAGCAGTTTTTTAAGCACTTATGGCTACACCTTC

J gene: TRBJ2-1
clone size: .
V gene: TRBV5-4
D gene: .
CDR3 protein: CASSLLTVLSYNEQFF
CDR3 DNA: TGTGCCAGCAGCTTGCTGACAGTCCTCTCCTACAATGAGCAGTTCTTC

J gene: TRBJ2-2
clone size: once
V gene: TRBV19
D gene: TRBD1
CDR3 protein: CASSIQGAAGELFF
CDR3 DNA: TGTGCCAGTAGTATCCAGGGGGCCGCCGGGGAGCTGTTTTTT

J gene: TRBJ1-3
clone size: .
V gene: TRBV3-1/TRBV3-2
D gene: .
CDR3 protein: CASTPVHSGNTIYF
CDR3 DNA: TGTGCCAGCACCCCCGTGCACTCTGGAAACACCATATATTTT

J gene: TRBJ1-6
clone size: once
V gene: TRBV10-2
D gene: .
CDR3 protein: CASSPLSSYNSPLHF
CDR3 DNA: TGCGCCAGCAGTCCCCTGAGCTCCTATAATTCACCCCTCCACTTT

J gene: TRBJ1-1
clone size: .
V gene: TRBV10-1
D gene: .
CDR3 protein: CASSGQPNTEAFF
CDR3 DNA: TGCGCCAGCAGTGGACAGCCGAACACTGAAGCTTTCTTT

J gene: TRBJ2-1
clone size: .
V gene: TRBV14
D gene: TRBD2
CDR3 protein: CASSQGGTSGPVGNEQFF
CDR3 DNA: TGTGCCAGCAGCCAAGGAGGGACTAGCGGCCCGGTAGGGAATGAGCAGTTCTTC

J gene: TRBJ1-3
clone size: .
V gene: TRBV7-9
D gene: .
CDR3 protein: CASSLSWTDSGNTIYF
CDR3 DNA: TGTGCCAGCAGCTTAAGCTGGACAGACTCTGGAAACACCATATATTTT

J gene: TRBJ1-2
clone size: .
V gene: TRBV5-1
D gene: .
CDR3 protein: CASSPNPRGGDHGYTF
CDR3 DNA: TGCGCCAGCAGCCCTAACCCCCGTGGAGGGGATCATGGCTACACCTTC

J gene: TRBJ1-2
clone size: .
V gene: TRBV7-2
D gene: .
CDR3 protein: CASSYTAYGYTF
CDR3 DNA: TGTGCCAGCAGCTACACTGCCTATGGCTACACCTTC

J gene: TRBJ2-1
clone size: .
V gene: TRBV18
D gene: .
CDR3 protein: CASSGLSSYNEQFF
CDR3 DNA: TGTGCCAGCTCCGGGTTGAGCTCCTACAATGAGCAGTTCTTC

J gene: TRBJ1-1
clone size: .
V gene: TRBV2
D gene: .
CDR3 protein: CASSEDALRGTEAFF
CDR3 DNA: TGTGCCAGCAGTGAAGATGCCCTAAGAGGCACTGAAGCTTTCTTT

J gene: TRBJ1-5
clone size: .
V gene: TRBV12-3/TRBV12-4
D gene: .
CDR3 protein: CASSSYSNQPQHF
CDR3 DNA: TGTGCCAGCAGTTCCTATAGCAATCAGCCCCAGCATTTT

J gene: TRBJ1-2
clone size: .
V gene: TRBV28
D gene: .
CDR3 protein: CASTLPGNYGYTF
CDR3 DNA: TGTGCCAGCACTTTACCCGGTAACTATGGCTACACCTTC

J gene: TRBJ2-5
clone size: once
V gene: TRBV5-1
D gene: .
CDR3 protein: CASSLGSNRETQYF
CDR3 DNA: TGCGCCAGCAGCTTGGGTTCTAACCGTGAGACCCAGTACTTC

J gene: TRBJ2-7
clone size: .
V gene: TRBV11-1
D gene: .
CDR3 protein: CASTPLAGGPYEQYF
CDR3 DNA: TGTGCCAGCACCCCGTTAGCCGGGGGCCCCTACGAGCAGTACTTC

J gene: TRBJ2-7
clone size: .
V gene: TRBV27
D gene: .
CDR3 protein: CASSYSWGKSSYEQYF
CDR3 DNA: TGTGCCAGCAGTTACTCATGGGGTAAAAGCTCCTACGAGCAGTACTTC

J gene: TRBJ1-6
clone size: .
V gene: TRBV6-5
D gene: .
CDR3 protein: CASSTGTVYNSPLHF
CDR3 DNA: TGTGCCAGCAGTACAGGGACCGTTTATAATTCACCCCTCCACTTT

J gene: TRBJ1-2
clone size: few
V gene: TRBV5-5
D gene: .
CDR3 protein: CASSSSYGYTF
CDR3 DNA: TGTGCCAGCAGCTCCAGCTATGGCTACACCTTC

J gene: TRBJ2-2
clone size: .
V gene: TRBV15
D gene: .
CDR3 protein: CATKGFANTGELFF
CDR3 DNA: TGTGCCACCAAGGGGTTCGCGAACACCGGGGAGCTGTTTTTT

J gene: TRBJ1-2
clone size: .
V gene: TRBV19
D gene: TRBD1
CDR3 protein: CASSEQGVGGYTF
CDR3 DNA: TGTGCCAGTAGCGAGCAGGGGGTCGGTGGCTACACCTTC

J gene: TRBJ1-1
clone size: once
V gene: TRBV6-5
D gene: .
CDR3 protein: CASSGKGAEAFF
CDR3 DNA: TGTGCCAGCAGCGGGAAGGGGGCTGAAGCTTTCTTT

J gene: TRBJ2-2
clone size: .
V gene: TRBV9
D gene: .
CDR3 protein: CASSVGRRGTGELFF
CDR3 DNA: TGTGCCAGCAGCGTTGGGCGGCGAGGGACCGGGGAGCTGTTTTTT

J gene: TRBJ1-1
clone size: .
V gene: TRBV7-2
D gene: .
CDR3 protein: CASSLAAGPSMNTEAFF
CDR3 DNA: TGTGCCAGCAGCTTAGCGGCGGGACCCTCCATGAACACTGAAGCTTTCTTT

J gene: TRBJ1-1
clone size: .
V gene: TRBV11-2
D gene: .
CDR3 protein: CASSLPPPVNTEAFF
CDR3 DNA: TGTGCCAGCAGCTTACCGCCCCCAGTGAACACTGAAGCTTTCTTT

J gene: TRBJ1-2
clone size: .
V gene: TRBV12-3/TRBV12-4
D gene: .
CDR3 protein: CASTLIPSYGYTF
CDR3 DNA: TGTGCCAGCACCCTTATCCCCTCCTATGGCTACACCTTC

J gene: TRBJ1-3
clone size: .
V gene: TRBV19
D gene: .
CDR3 protein: CASSIQGPGNTIYF
CDR3 DNA: TGTGCCAGTAGTATACAGGGACCTGGAAACACCATATATTTT

J gene: TRBJ2-7
clone size: once
V gene: TRBV2
D gene: .
CDR3 protein: CASSVEIRGSYEQYF
CDR3 DNA: TGTGCCAGCAGTGTGGAGATAAGAGGCTCCTACGAGCAGTACTTC

J gene: TRBJ2-6
clone size: once
V gene: TRBV30
D gene: .
CDR3 protein: CAWSVKISGANVLTF
CDR3 DNA: TGTGCCTGGAGTGTCAAAATCTCTGGGGCCAACGTCCTGACTTTC

J gene: TRBJ2-3
clone size: .
V gene: TRBV19
D gene: TRBD2
CDR3 protein: CASSLLAGGGADTQYF
CDR3 DNA: TGTGCCAGTAGTTTACTAGCGGGGGGTGGGGCAGATACGCAGTATTTT

J gene: TRBJ1-2
clone size: .
V gene: TRBV27
D gene: .
CDR3 protein: CASSLISGGLNYGYTF
CDR3 DNA: TGTGCCAGCAGTTTAATCAGTGGGGGACTTAACTATGGCTACACCTTC

J gene: TRBJ2-7
clone size: .
V gene: TRBV7-9
D gene: .
CDR3 protein: CASSLNSPEQYF
CDR3 DNA: TGTGCCAGCAGCTTAAACAGCCCGGAGCAGTACTTC

J gene: TRBJ2-3
clone size: .
V gene: TRBV24-1
D gene: .
CDR3 protein: CATSDPPGRGGTDTQYF
CDR3 DNA: TGTGCCACCAGTGACCCCCCCGGAAGGGGCGGCACAGATACGCAGTATTTT

J gene: TRBJ1-1
clone size: .
V gene: TRBV19
D gene: TRBD1
CDR3 protein: CASSPSRGTGWTEAFF
CDR3 DNA: TGTGCCAGTAGTCCAAGCCGCGGGACAGGGTGGACTGAAGCTTTCTTT

J gene: TRBJ2-1
clone size: .
V gene: TRBV10-2
D gene: .
CDR3 protein: CASSESNLADEQFF
CDR3 DNA: TGCGCCAGCAGTGAGTCGAACCTAGCCGATGAGCAGTTCTTC

J gene: TRBJ1-1
clone size: .
V gene: TRBV11-2
D gene: .
CDR3 protein: CASSLVGGRVFEAFF
CDR3 DNA: TGTGCCAGCAGCTTAGTAGGGGGGAGGGTCTTTGAAGCTTTCTTT

J gene: TRBJ1-5
clone size: .
V gene: TRBV2
D gene: TRBD1
CDR3 protein: CASGGTGGNQPQHF
CDR3 DNA: TGTGCCAGCGGGGGGACAGGGGGGAATCAGCCCCAGCATTTT

J gene: TRBJ2-5
clone size: .
V gene: TRBV11-2
D gene: .
CDR3 protein: CASTPSAGQETQYF
CDR3 DNA: TGTGCCAGCACCCCTTCGGCAGGCCAAGAGACCCAGTACTTC

J gene: TRBJ1-1
clone size: .
V gene: TRBV18
D gene: .
CDR3 protein: CASSPALVIGEQAQMNTEAFF
CDR3 DNA: TGTGCCAGCTCACCAGCCCTGGTGATAGGAGAACAGGCGCAAATGAACACTGAAGCTTTCTTT

J gene: TRBJ2-5
clone size: .
V gene: TRBV2
D gene: .
CDR3 protein: CASVGLQETQYF
CDR3 DNA: TGTGCCAGCGTAGGGCTTCAAGAGACCCAGTACTTC

J gene: TRBJ1-5
clone size: .
V gene: TRBV7-9
D gene: TRBD1
CDR3 protein: CASSSGQGNQPQHF
CDR3 DNA: TGTGCCAGCAGCTCGGGACAGGGCAATCAGCCCCAGCATTTT

J gene: TRBJ1-1
clone size: .
V gene: TRBV5-1
D gene: .
CDR3 protein: CASSLVGATEAFF
CDR3 DNA: TGCGCCAGCAGCTTGGTGGGGGCCACTGAAGCTTTCTTT

J gene: TRBJ1-1
clone size: once
V gene: TRBV25-1
D gene: .
CDR3 protein: CASSEITGSRAFF
CDR3 DNA: TGTGCCAGCAGTGAAATTACGGGCAGTCGCGCTTTCTTT

J gene: TRBJ1-6
clone size: .
V gene: TRBV16
D gene: .
CDR3 protein: CASSQQTGDNSPLHF
CDR3 DNA: TGTGCCAGCAGCCAACAGACAGGAGATAATTCACCCCTCCACTTT

J gene: TRBJ2-5
clone size: .
V gene: TRBV27
D gene: TRBD1
CDR3 protein: CASGQDQETQYF
CDR3 DNA: TGTGCCAGCGGACAGGATCAAGAGACCCAGTACTTC

J gene: TRBJ2-2
clone size: .
V gene: TRBV5-6
D gene: .
CDR3 protein: CASRGRRTGELFF
CDR3 DNA: TGTGCCAGCAGGGGACGGAGGACCGGGGAGCTGTTTTTT

J gene: TRBJ2-4
clone size: .
V gene: TRBV27
D gene: TRBD1
CDR3 protein: CASSPTGGSILPKNIQYF
CDR3 DNA: TGTGCCAGCAGCCCGACAGGGGGATCCATTTTACCCAAAAACATTCAGTACTTC

J gene: TRBJ2-5
clone size: .
V gene: TRBV2
D gene: .
CDR3 protein: CASSEDKIHF
CDR3 DNA: TGTGCCAGCAGTGAAGACAAGATCCACTTC

J gene: TRBJ1-4
clone size: .
V gene: TRBV30
D gene: TRBD1
CDR3 protein: CAWSRGEGTNEKLFF
CDR3 DNA: TGTGCCTGGAGCAGGGGGGAAGGAACTAATGAAAAACTGTTTTTT

J gene: TRBJ2-7
clone size: .
V gene: TRBV4-2
D gene: TRBD1
CDR3 protein: CASSRRQGSYEQYF
CDR3 DNA: TGTGCCAGCAGCCGCCGACAGGGTTCGTACGAGCAGTACTTC

J gene: TRBJ2-7
clone size: .
V gene: TRBV15
D gene: .
CDR3 protein: CATSRDRGSYEQYF
CDR3 DNA: TGTGCCACCAGCAGAGATAGGGGCTCCTACGAGCAGTACTTC